The 12 T cell receptor beta chains below come from one sample, sequenced in a study of T cell clonality in common variable immunodeficiency. Using immunoSEQ multiplex PCR, the repertoire was profiled, and TCRdb retains in-frame clones only, with some absent. In total the sample includes about 45,000 clones, none of them seen once. Source material: peripheral blood mononuclear cells. These receptors originate from a person between 18 and 75 years old in good health.

This clone was recorded at least ten times. The read falls 3 residues short of the CDR3 end, and the missing part is taken from the germline J gene. The chain has TRBV11-3 and TRBJ2-5; maybe TRBD1 (6 bases). The germline V and J ends were trimmed by 7 bases and 1 base, with 16 bases remaining between them. This CDR3 is built from 15 residues. Germline CDR1 is SGHNT and CDR2 is YENEEA. CDR3 DNA, as far as it was read: TGTGCCAGCACTCGACACAGGACAGCCCAAGAGACC. Its translation: CASTRHRTAQET. The CDR3, in full, reads CASTRHRTAQETQYF.

This clone was detected ten times or more. The read falls 3 residues short of the CDR3 end, and the missing part is taken from the germline J gene. The chain has TRBV12-3 or TRBV12-4 and TRBJ1-5; 9 bases are a match to TRBD1. J was trimmed by 5 bases and V by 3 bases; bases with no gene match: 14. The CDR3 extends over 18 amino acids. The CDR3 sequence is CASSFWGLGQGADQPQHF. CDR3 DNA, as far as it was read: TGTGCCAGCAGTTTCTGGGGATTGGGACAGGGAGCTGATCAGCCC.

This clone came up many times. From the germline J gene comes the end of the CDR3, since the read stops 3 residues before it. The chain has TRBV9 and TRBJ2-3; 7 bases are shared with TRBD2. CDR1 and CDR2 from the germline V gene are SGDLS and YYNGEE. With 4 bases clipped from V and 6 bases from J, the junction kept 8 bases outside the gene matches. The CDR3 has 14 amino acids. CDR3 residues: CASSSPGGRDTQYF. The sequenced part of the CDR3 DNA is TGTGCCAGCAGCTCTCCGGGGGGTCGGGATACG.

This clone was seen repeatedly, ten times or more. The sequenced fragment ends 3 residues before the CDR3 boundary, so the rest is inferred from the germline J gene. The rearrangement uses TRBV18 and TRBJ1-3, with 7 bases identical to TRBD1. Germline CDR1 is KGHSH and CDR2 is LQKENI. The CDR3 loop spans 16 amino acids. Trimming took 2 bases from V and 0 from J; bases not matched to a gene: 4. CDR3 bases read: TGTGCCAGCTCACCAAGGGGGCAGATCTCTGGAAACACC. This sequence encodes CASSPRGQISGNT. The complete CDR3 reads CASSPRGQISGNTIYF. Full variable domain (remainder filled in from reference TRBV18 and TRBJ1-3): NAGVMQNPRHLVRRRGQEARLRCSPMKGHSHVYWYRQLPEEGLKFMVYLQKENIIDESGMPKERFSAEFPKEGPSILRIQQVVRGDSAAYFCASSPRGQISGNTIYFGEGSWLTVV.

This clone was found many times. The CDR3 extends 3 residues past the end of the read, so its final part is completed from the germline J gene. The rearrangement uses TRBV5-1 and TRBJ2-3; 8 nucleotides align to TRBD2. The junction had 4 bases not matched to a gene; V was cut back by 1 base and J by 0 bases. The CDR3 is made up of 16 amino acids. Germline assignment: CDR1 SGHRS and CDR2 YFSETQ. The DNA read from the CDR3 is TGCGCCAGCAGCTTGCTTCCTAGCGGGAGCACAGATACG. Amino acids: CASSLLPSGSTDT. The complete CDR3 sequence is CASSLLPSGSTDTQYF.

This clone has a count of ten or more. This chain's CDR3 is CASSGLAGGIGELFF. The covered CDR3 bases are TGTGCCAGCAGCGGACTAGCGGGGGGGATCGGGGAG. The chain recombines TRBV6-2 or TRBV6-3 with TRBJ2-2, with 15 nucleotides matching TRBD2. The read gets to within 3 residues of the CDR3 end, and the germline J gene fills in the rest. The trim removed 6 bases at V and 7 bases at J, leaving 3 bases unmatched. Germline V gene data show CDR1 as MNHEY and CDR2 as SVGEGT. The CDR3 is 15 amino acids.

This clone was detected many times. CDR3 loop: CASSPRTAEAFF. The sequenced part of the CDR3 DNA is TGTGCCAGCAGCCCGCGGACAGCTGAA. The rearrangement links TRBV7-2 to TRBJ1-1; weak D call: TRBD1 (6 bases). The CDR3 end falls 3 residues outside the read, so it is completed with the germline J gene. V gave up 5 bases and J gave up 6 bases, with 10 bases separating them. There are 12 residues in the CDR3. Looked up from germline, CDR1 is SGHTA and CDR2 is FQGNSA.

This clone occurred many times. The read gets to within 3 residues of the CDR3 end, and the germline J gene fills in the rest. The V and J genes are TRBV12-3 or TRBV12-4 and TRBJ1-2; 9 bases map to TRBD1. This CDR3 comprises 13 residues. V gave up 5 bases and J gave up 4 bases; unmatched junction bases: 2. Here the CDR3 reads CASSMGQGYGYTF. The CDR3 bases that were read are TGTGCCAGCAGTATGGGACAGGGCTATGGC.

This clone has a count of ten or more. The read terminates 3 residues before the CDR3 end, so the remaining end is supplied by the germline J gene. The chain links TRBV2 to TRBJ2-7; possible D gene TRBD2, 6 bases. Trimming stripped 1 base from V and 2 bases from J, with 21 bases between. Germline V CDR1 and CDR2: SNHLY, FYNNEI. The CDR3 is 18 amino acids. This CDR3 reads CASSEEGLAEFVPYEQYF. Incomplete CDR3 DNA: TGTGCCAGCAGTGAAGAGGGCTTAGCGGAGTTTGTCCCCTACGAG.

This clone was detected ten times or more. The read finishes 3 residues shy of the CDR3 end, and the germline J gene is used to complete it. The gene calls are TRBV20-1 and TRBJ2-7; 9 bases are a match to TRBD1. Germline V gene sequence: CDR1 DFQATT, CDR2 SNEGSKA (reference sequence). V lost 5 bases, J lost 2 bases, and 7 bases stayed unmatched. This CDR3 is built from 14 residues. The CDR3 here is CSAGRTGEAYEQYF. The CDR3 bases that were read are TGCAGTGCTGGGAGGACAGGGGAGGCCTACGAG.

This clone was counted between two and nine times. The read stops 3 residues short of the end of the CDR3; the missing end is completed from the germline J gene. The chain employs TRBV30 and TRBJ2-5, with 9 bases fitting TRBD1. The CDR3 length is 13 residues. Germline V CDR1 and CDR2: GTSNPN, SVGIG (reference sequence). Germline trimming cut 5 bases from V and 4 bases from J; bases unmatched to any gene: 5. This CDR3 reads CAWATGGTETQYF. The sequenced CDR3 bases are TGTGCCTGGGCGACAGGGGGGACAGAGACC.

This clone was recorded at least ten times. With the read ending 3 residues before the CDR3 end, the germline J gene is used to fill in that end. The V gene is TRBV18, the J gene TRBJ2-5, with 8 positions matching TRBD1. J lost 5 bases, V lost 6 bases, and 14 bases had no gene match. Germline V gene data show CDR1 as KGHSH and CDR2 as LQKENI. The length of the CDR3 is 16 residues. The CDR3 is CASSPLGQGSRETQYF. The CDR3 bases that were read are TGTGCCAGCTCTCCTCTCGGACAGGGAAGCCGGGAGACC.